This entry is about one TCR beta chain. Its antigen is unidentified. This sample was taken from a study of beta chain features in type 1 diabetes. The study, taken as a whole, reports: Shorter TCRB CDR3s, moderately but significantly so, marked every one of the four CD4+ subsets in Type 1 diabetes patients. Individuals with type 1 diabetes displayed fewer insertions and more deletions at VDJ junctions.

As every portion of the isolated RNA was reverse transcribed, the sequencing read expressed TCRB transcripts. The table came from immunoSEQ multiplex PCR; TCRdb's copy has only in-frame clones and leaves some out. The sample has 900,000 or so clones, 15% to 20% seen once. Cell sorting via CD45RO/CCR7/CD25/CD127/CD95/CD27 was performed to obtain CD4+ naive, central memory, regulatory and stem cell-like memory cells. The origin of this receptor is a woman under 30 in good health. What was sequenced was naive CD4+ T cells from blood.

As DNA, the CDR3 is TGCGCCAGCAGCCAAGTGACACCTAGCGGGAGGGACAATGAGCAGTTCTTC. Translated: CASSQVTPSGRDNEQFF. The chain recombines TRBV4-1 with TRBJ2-1; 12 nucleotides align to TRBD2. The CDR3 runs to 17 residues. The trim removed 1 base at V and 5 bases at J, leaving 6 bases unmatched. Germline CDR1 reads MGHRA; CDR2 reads YSYEKL.